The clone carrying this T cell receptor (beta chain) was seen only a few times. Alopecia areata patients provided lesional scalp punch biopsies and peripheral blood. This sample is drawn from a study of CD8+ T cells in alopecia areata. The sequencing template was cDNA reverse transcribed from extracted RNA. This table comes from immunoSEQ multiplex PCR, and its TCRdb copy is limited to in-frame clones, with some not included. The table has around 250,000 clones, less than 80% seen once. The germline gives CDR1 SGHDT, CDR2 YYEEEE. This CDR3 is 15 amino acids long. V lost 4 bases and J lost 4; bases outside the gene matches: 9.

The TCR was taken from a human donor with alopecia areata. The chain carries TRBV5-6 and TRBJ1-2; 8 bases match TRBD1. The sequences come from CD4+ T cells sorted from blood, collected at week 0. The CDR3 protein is CASSPSGQGLYGYTF. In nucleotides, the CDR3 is TGTGCCAGCAGCCCATCCGGACAGGGACTCTATGGCTACACCTTC.